This paragraph covers one TCR beta chain sequence. These data are taken from a study of blood T cell repertoires in COVID-19. Study information: The origin of the acute and convalescent COVID-19 samples was the United States, Italy and Spain. Nucleic acid was either cDNA or gDNA, and it came from T cells, B-cell-depleted T cells, or PBMCs.

The CDR3 is 16 amino acids. Original analysis: How many nucleated cells were present was estimated from reference gene primer amplification. Using immunoSEQ multiplex PCR, the repertoire was profiled, and TCRdb retains in-frame clones only, with some absent. Clone size and the V and J calls come from that table; the DNA yielded D and trimming. The sample records roughly 87,000 clones, about 88% being singletons. Sequenced: peripheral blood. The receptor comes from a woman aged 55-75 years with acute or convalescent COVID-19. V gene TRBV1 combines with J gene TRBJ2-2; the table gives TRBD1 as D, unverified against the DNA. TRBV1 is a known pseudogene. The CDR3, as DNA: TGCACCAGCAGCCAACCGGGACAGGAACCCCCCGGGGAGCTGTTTTTT. As protein: CTSSQPGQEPPGELFF.